The entry below gives a single T cell receptor (beta chain) sequence along with its context. Here immunoSEQ multiplex PCR was the method, and the copy in TCRdb shows in-frame clones only, minus some. The table records around 280,000 clones, around 90% of them present only once. The sample belongs to a study of blood T cell repertoires in COVID-19. About the research overall: From T cells, B-cell-depleted T cells, or PBMCs came the material, which was cDNA or gDNA.

The sequencing input was peripheral blood. The source is a woman in her forties or fifties who had recovered from COVID-19.

The CDR3 spells CASSQVSAGAYNEQFF. In DNA form, the CDR3 reads TGTGCCAGCAGCCAAGTTTCGGCGGGAGCTTACAATGAGCAGTTCTTC. The gene calls are TRBV4-2 and TRBJ2-1, with TRBD2 matching 7 bases. V was pared by 1 base and J by 4 bases, with 7 bases of the junction left unmatched. The CDR3 extends over 16 amino acids. Germline V gives CDR1 LGHNA, CDR2 YNFKEQ.